This note documents a single TCR beta chain sequence. Its specificity is unknown. These data come from a study of metastatic and nonmetastatic thyroid tumors. Looking at the study overall: The authors compared repertoires across blood and tumor or nodule tissue from malignant and benign thyroid patients.

There were no patients who had received any treatment before thyroid surgery. TCRdb re-analyzed the PCR reads through MiXCR. Among roughly 30,000 clones listed, 25% to 35% were seen once. Study-wide points: In both blood and tumor samples, TCR beta diversity was reported significantly higher for malignant than benign nodules.

The sequence came from a female donor with papillary thyroid cancer or a benign thyroid nodule (not recorded which). Some clones in this sample may be carry-over from other donors' samples. The sequenced sample was blood.

CDR3 region: CASSLVGAGNYGYTF. The CDR3 DNA sequence: TGTGCCAGCAGCTTAGTCGGGGCAGGGAACTATGGCTACACCTTC. The rearrangement joins TRBV7-2 to TRBJ1-2; D perhaps matches TRBD1 (5 bases). Trimming removed 1 base at V and 2 bases at J, with 11 bases between. The length of the CDR3 is 15 residues. CDR1 is SGHTA, CDR2 FQGNSA, per germline.